The clone carrying this TCR beta chain has more than one count but fewer than ten. Its antigen is undetermined. This sample also contains other DNA sequences that code for the same CDR3. The data stem from a study of cytomegalovirus exposure and HLA in healthy donors. Study results and caveats: The majority of CMV-associated TCR beta chains were reported as apparently HLA-restricted in a later analysis. At a 0.05 false discovery rate, a later analysis found 18,000 or so TCR beta sequences to be associated with HLA alleles. It was confirmed in vitro that a few of the CMV-associated chains were specific for CMV antigens.

V was shortened by 2 bases and J by 1 base, with 14 bases between the two germline ends. CDR3 size: 16 residues. The V gene's germline CDR1 is MNHNS and CDR2 SASEGT. PCR employed 60 Vbeta and 13 Jbeta primers. Sequencing was performed with immunoSEQ multiplex PCR; in TCRdb, only in-frame clones are kept and a portion is missing. Here the sample spans about 180,000 clones, 60% to 85% being singletons. The receptor was derived from a woman aged 50 to 60 in good health and CMV-seropositive. V usage is TRBV6-1 and J usage is TRBJ2-5; possible D gene TRBD2, 6 bases. The sample was PBMCs. The CDR3 region is CASSELGGGPQETQYF. Written as DNA, the CDR3 is TGTGCCAGCAGTGAACTGGGGGGAGGCCCCCAAGAGACCCAGTACTTC.